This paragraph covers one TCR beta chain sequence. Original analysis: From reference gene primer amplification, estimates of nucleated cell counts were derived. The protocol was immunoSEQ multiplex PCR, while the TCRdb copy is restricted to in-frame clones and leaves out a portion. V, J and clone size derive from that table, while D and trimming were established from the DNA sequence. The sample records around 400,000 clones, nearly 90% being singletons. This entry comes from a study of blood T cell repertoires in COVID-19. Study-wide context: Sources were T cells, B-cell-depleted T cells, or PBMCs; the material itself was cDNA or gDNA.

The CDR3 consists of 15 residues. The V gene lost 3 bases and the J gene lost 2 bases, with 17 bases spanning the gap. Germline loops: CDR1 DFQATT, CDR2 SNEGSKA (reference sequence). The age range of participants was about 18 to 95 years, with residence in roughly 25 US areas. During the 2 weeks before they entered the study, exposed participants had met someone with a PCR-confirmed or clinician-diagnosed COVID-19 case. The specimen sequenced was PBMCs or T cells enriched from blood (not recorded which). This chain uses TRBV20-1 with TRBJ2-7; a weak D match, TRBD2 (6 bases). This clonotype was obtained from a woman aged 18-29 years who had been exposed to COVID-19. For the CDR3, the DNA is TGCAGTGCTAGTGGTATGGGGACTGCGACCTACGAGCAGTACTTC. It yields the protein CSASGMGTATYEQYF.